The TCR beta chain described here comes from a study of Ad26.COV2.S vaccination and SARS-CoV-2 variants. Specified treatment: 15 to 20 received Ad26.COV2.S at low or high dose, single or two shots; roughly five received placebo; per-sample allocation not given. After the first vaccine or placebo injection, samples were drawn on day 63. General study results and limits: Similar non-spike TCR breadth was seen in vaccine and placebo recipients.

The CDR3 has 16 amino acids. V was cut by 6 bases and J by 4 bases, with 18 bases left in between. From germline, CDR1 is SEHNR and CDR2 FQNEAQ (reference sequence). The assay was immunoSEQ multiplex PCR, and TCRdb's table has in-frame clones only and misses some. The sample carries 440,000 or so clones, about 88% recorded once. About this clone: What it binds is not known.

The source of this sequence is a person between 18 and 65 years old who received the Ad26.COV2.S COVID-19 vaccine or a placebo. The chain has TRBV7-9 and TRBJ2-2; maybe TRBD1 (6 bases). The specimen was peripheral blood, collected in a trial of Ad26.COV2.S vaccine versus placebo. The CDR3 region has the DNA TGTGCCAGCAGTCGAAAAGGGGGACGTTTCACCGGGGAGCTGTTTTTT. Translated: CASSRKGGRFTGELFF.